The rows below give T cell receptor beta chains drawn from one sample of a study of blood T cells in healthy people across ages. TCRdb re-derived calls from the 5' RACE reads in MiXCR, one entry per CDR3 protein. The data hold under 2,000,000 distinct CDR3 sequences, with 49% observed a single time. The sample comprised blood. The receptors were gathered from a woman aged 40 to 50 in good health. The CDR3 runs from the conserved cysteine through the conserved F or W.

j_gene: TRBJ2-5
v_gene: TRBV7-2
CDR3aa: CTSRSEETQYF

j_gene: TRBJ2-3
v_gene: TRBV6-2/TRBV6-3
CDR3aa: CASSYSTDSVTQYF

j_gene: TRBJ2-5
v_gene: TRBV11-1
CDR3aa: CASSSSQGAGKTQYF

j_gene: TRBJ2-2
v_gene: TRBV4-1
CDR3aa: CASSQGVWTGELFF

j_gene: .
v_gene: TRBV28
CDR3aa: CASSFQIGTGGNYEQYF

j_gene: TRBJ2-2
v_gene: TRBV6-5
CDR3aa: CASTLAGGPSGELFF

j_gene: TRBJ2-1
v_gene: TRBV20-1
CDR3aa: CSGRGPGNNEQFF

j_gene: TRBJ1-4
v_gene: TRBV4-1
CDR3aa: CASSQDGAGGKKLFF

j_gene: TRBJ1-1
v_gene: TRBV20-1
CDR3aa: CSASGLNAEAFF

j_gene: TRBJ1-1
v_gene: TRBV6-5
CDR3aa: CATRKTVNTEAFF

j_gene: TRBJ2-5
v_gene: TRBV7-2
CDR3aa: CASTPRGEETQYF

j_gene: TRBJ2-7
v_gene: TRBV12-3/TRBV12-4
CDR3aa: CASSLGTALGEQYF

j_gene: TRBJ2-4
v_gene: TRBV2
CDR3aa: CASSAGQTLRQYF

j_gene: .
v_gene: TRBV7-2
CDR3aa: CASSVLASEQYF

j_gene: TRBJ2-6
v_gene: TRBV5-1
CDR3aa: CASSLDISGTGANVLTF

j_gene: TRBJ1-1
v_gene: TRBV7-2
CDR3aa: CASSQPGQGARTEAFF

j_gene: TRBJ2-5
v_gene: TRBV3-1
CDR3aa: CASSQLPGHLQETQYF

j_gene: TRBJ2-4
v_gene: TRBV11-1
CDR3aa: CASSPIEWRGGPDRLAKNIQYF

j_gene: TRBJ2-5
v_gene: TRBV20-1
CDR3aa: CSANAPPGTQYF

j_gene: .
v_gene: TRBV7-2
CDR3aa: CASSLEVFYEQYF

j_gene: TRBJ2-3
v_gene: TRBV7-2
CDR3aa: CASSLAEFSTDTRYF

j_gene: TRBJ2-7
v_gene: TRBV6-1
CDR3aa: CASSRTDQGPYEQYF

j_gene: TRBJ2-7
v_gene: TRBV11-2
CDR3aa: CASSLEAQVRLYEQYF

j_gene: TRBJ1-5
v_gene: TRBV28
CDR3aa: CATIRTANSNQPQHF

j_gene: TRBJ1-2
v_gene: TRBV12-3/TRBV12-4
CDR3aa: CASSFFGQRAYGYTF

j_gene: TRBJ1-6
v_gene: TRBV7-9
CDR3aa: CASSFPGANSPLHF

j_gene: TRBJ2-5
v_gene: TRBV6-6
CDR3aa: CASAEGGPQETQYF

j_gene: TRBJ1-2
v_gene: TRBV7-2
CDR3aa: CASSRGTGERYGYTF

j_gene: TRBJ2-3
v_gene: TRBV12-3/TRBV12-4
CDR3aa: CASSPAGGEGTDTQYF

j_gene: TRBJ1-5
v_gene: TRBV20-1
CDR3aa: CSARDQGAYSNQPQHF

j_gene: TRBJ2-5
v_gene: TRBV11-2
CDR3aa: CASSQTVANQETQYF

j_gene: TRBJ1-2
v_gene: TRBV29-1
CDR3aa: CSVEPGFQGYGYTF

j_gene: TRBJ2-3
v_gene: TRBV9
CDR3aa: CASSAGTAFVDTQYF

j_gene: .
v_gene: TRBV25-1
CDR3aa: CASSEYFPGGRLGETQYF

j_gene: TRBJ1-5
v_gene: TRBV7-2
CDR3aa: CASSSGGTLNQPQHF

j_gene: TRBJ2-7
v_gene: TRBV24-1
CDR3aa: CATSDFSTGGNEQYF

j_gene: TRBJ2-3
v_gene: TRBV29-1
CDR3aa: CSGLSRDTQYF

j_gene: TRBJ2-1
v_gene: TRBV5-1
CDR3aa: CASSTSGGYNEQFF

j_gene: TRBJ2-5
v_gene: TRBV4-2
CDR3aa: CASSQDTATQYF

j_gene: TRBJ1-1
v_gene: TRBV10-3
CDR3aa: CAISDSTRGPPLAFF

j_gene: TRBJ1-1
v_gene: TRBV28
CDR3aa: CASSLSGQGSFTEAFF

j_gene: TRBJ2-6
v_gene: TRBV5-1
CDR3aa: CASRPGDSGANVLTF

j_gene: TRBJ2-5
v_gene: TRBV12-3/TRBV12-4
CDR3aa: CASRMTGGRETQYF

j_gene: TRBJ2-1
v_gene: TRBV11-1
CDR3aa: CASRHWSGALGGDEQFF

j_gene: .
v_gene: TRBV20-1
CDR3aa: CSARDRVFEQYF

j_gene: TRBJ2-4
v_gene: TRBV7-2
CDR3aa: CASSSRQDIYNEQYF

j_gene: .
v_gene: TRBV6-5
CDR3aa: CASLEGDEQYF